The sequence of this TCR beta chain was determined in a study of long-term antiretroviral therapy in people with HIV. The wider study: When the earliest samples were collected, ART was typically delayed until CD4 counts fell.

The V gene's germline CDR1 is LGHNA and CDR2 YSLEER. Trimming cost V 4 bases and J 5 bases, with 11 bases left between them. The CDR3 consists of 13 residues. There was at least one pre-ART PBMC sample for each donor, plus at least two post-ART PBMC samples. This clone appeared a few times. The antigen remains undetermined. They ran version v3.0 of the immunoSEQ assay at survey level. Measured with immunoSEQ multiplex PCR; TCRdb has only the in-frame clones, and not every one. The sample yields approximately 15,000 clones, 84% seen once. Study results and caveats: HIV repertoires spanned tighter CDR3 length ranges than controls did. Even long-term ART left TRB diversity below transplant donor controls, despite gains.

This TCR was recovered from a man aged 25-40 years with HIV. V is TRBV4-3 and J is TRBJ1-1; possible D gene TRBD1, 5 bases. Specimen: unsorted PBMCs, collected 0.4 years after starting antiretroviral therapy. The CDR3 loop reads CASSPRGGTEAFF. Written as DNA, the CDR3 is TGCGCCAGCAGCCCCCGGGGCGGGACTGAAGCTTTCTTT.